Shown below are 8 T cell receptor beta chains from a single sample sequenced in a study of blood T cells in healthy people across ages. For the second PCR, which ran for about 6 to 12 cycles, a sample-barcoded 5' primer and a J-beta primer mix were used. TCRdb recomputed calls from the 5' RACE reads with MiXCR, one row per CDR3 protein. Among under 750,000 distinct CDR3 sequences listed, roughly 48% were seen once. What was sequenced was blood. The receptors were sampled from a man at least 80 years old in good health.

A single count supports this clonotype. The rearrangement uses TRBV7-2 and TRBJ1-4; D not certain. Trimming shortened V by 2 bases and J by 3 bases, and 7 bases separated the two germline ends. The CDR3 totals 14 residues. Germline CDR1 and CDR2: SGHTA and FQGNSA. The CDR3: CASSLLGPNEKLFF. The DNA for the CDR3 is TGTGCCAGCAGCTTACTTGGTCCTAATGAAAAACTGTTTTTT.

The chain combines TRBV5-1 with TRBJ2-5, with D possibly TRBD2 on 6 matching bases. Germline CDR1 and CDR2: SGHRS and YFSETQ. The CDR3 loop spans 16 amino acids. V was pared by 5 bases and J by 2 bases, with 19 bases between. CDR3 DNA: TGCGCCAGCAGTCCCTCCGGGGGTAATGAGCAAGAGACCCAGTACTTC. It specifies CASSPSGGNEQETQYF.

This rearrangement joins TRBV11-2 to TRBJ2-1, with D uncertain. Trimming removed 0 bases at V and 4 bases at J, with 7 bases between. The germline V gene encodes CDR1 SGHAT and CDR2 FQNNGV. This CDR3 region has 14 residues. This CDR3 reads CASSLDSPYNEQFF. In DNA form, the CDR3 reads TGTGCCAGCAGCTTAGATAGTCCTTACAATGAGCAGTTCTTC.

As for this clonotype: An end of the junction does not agree with germline; a read error may underlie this. The chain is built from TRBV6-6 and TRBJ1-5; D ambiguous. CDR1 is MNHNY and CDR2 is SVGAGI in the germline V gene (reference sequence). This CDR3 is 13 amino acids long. The CDR3 sequence: CASSDSSNQPQHF. The CDR3, as DNA: TGTGCCAGCAGTGACTCTTCCAATCAGCCCCAGCATTTT.

As for this clonotype: One base away lies a much larger clone, so this may be a sequencing read error. This chain's CDR3 is CASSRGQPSPLHF. Written as DNA, the CDR3 is TGTGCCAGCAGTCGAGGACAGCCCTCACCCCTCCACTTT. The V gene is TRBV6-5, the J gene TRBJ1-6, with D maybe TRBD1 (6 bases). The germline CDR1 and CDR2 sequences are MNHEY and SVGAGI. The length of the CDR3 is 13 residues. V lost 5 bases and J 10 bases, leaving 12 bases between the germline ends.

The genes are TRBV20-1 and TRBJ2-5; 11 bases map to TRBD2. CDR1 is DFQATT and CDR2 is SNEGSKA in the germline V gene (reference sequence). The CDR3 is made up of 16 amino acids. The J segment lost 1 base and the V segment lost 0 bases, leaving 4 bases of the junction unmatched. This CDR3 reads CSARDPLAGGQETQYF. The CDR3 nucleotides read TGCAGTGCTAGAGACCCGCTAGCGGGGGGCCAAGAGACCCAGTACTTC.

This clonotype was seen repeatedly, ten times or more. The chain is built from TRBV5-8 and TRBJ1-2, with 8 bases that match TRBD1. The CDR3 is made up of 13 amino acids. V lost 4 bases and J lost 10; bases outside the gene matches: 9. The V gene's germline CDR1 is SGHTS and CDR2 YDEGEE. This CDR3 is CASSKDRASAYTF. For the CDR3, the DNA is TGTGCCAGCAGCAAGGACAGGGCATCTGCCTACACCTTC.

The CDR3: CASSQETTGPNTEAFF. The CDR3 coding sequence is TGTGCCAGCAGCCAAGAGACGACGGGACCGAACACTGAAGCTTTCTTT. This chain uses TRBV4-2 with TRBJ1-1, with a possible D match to TRBD1 (5 bases). With 0 bases removed from V and 1 base from J, the gap between germline ends came to 12 bases. Germline V lookup: CDR1 LGHNA, CDR2 YNFKEQ. This CDR3 comprises 16 residues.